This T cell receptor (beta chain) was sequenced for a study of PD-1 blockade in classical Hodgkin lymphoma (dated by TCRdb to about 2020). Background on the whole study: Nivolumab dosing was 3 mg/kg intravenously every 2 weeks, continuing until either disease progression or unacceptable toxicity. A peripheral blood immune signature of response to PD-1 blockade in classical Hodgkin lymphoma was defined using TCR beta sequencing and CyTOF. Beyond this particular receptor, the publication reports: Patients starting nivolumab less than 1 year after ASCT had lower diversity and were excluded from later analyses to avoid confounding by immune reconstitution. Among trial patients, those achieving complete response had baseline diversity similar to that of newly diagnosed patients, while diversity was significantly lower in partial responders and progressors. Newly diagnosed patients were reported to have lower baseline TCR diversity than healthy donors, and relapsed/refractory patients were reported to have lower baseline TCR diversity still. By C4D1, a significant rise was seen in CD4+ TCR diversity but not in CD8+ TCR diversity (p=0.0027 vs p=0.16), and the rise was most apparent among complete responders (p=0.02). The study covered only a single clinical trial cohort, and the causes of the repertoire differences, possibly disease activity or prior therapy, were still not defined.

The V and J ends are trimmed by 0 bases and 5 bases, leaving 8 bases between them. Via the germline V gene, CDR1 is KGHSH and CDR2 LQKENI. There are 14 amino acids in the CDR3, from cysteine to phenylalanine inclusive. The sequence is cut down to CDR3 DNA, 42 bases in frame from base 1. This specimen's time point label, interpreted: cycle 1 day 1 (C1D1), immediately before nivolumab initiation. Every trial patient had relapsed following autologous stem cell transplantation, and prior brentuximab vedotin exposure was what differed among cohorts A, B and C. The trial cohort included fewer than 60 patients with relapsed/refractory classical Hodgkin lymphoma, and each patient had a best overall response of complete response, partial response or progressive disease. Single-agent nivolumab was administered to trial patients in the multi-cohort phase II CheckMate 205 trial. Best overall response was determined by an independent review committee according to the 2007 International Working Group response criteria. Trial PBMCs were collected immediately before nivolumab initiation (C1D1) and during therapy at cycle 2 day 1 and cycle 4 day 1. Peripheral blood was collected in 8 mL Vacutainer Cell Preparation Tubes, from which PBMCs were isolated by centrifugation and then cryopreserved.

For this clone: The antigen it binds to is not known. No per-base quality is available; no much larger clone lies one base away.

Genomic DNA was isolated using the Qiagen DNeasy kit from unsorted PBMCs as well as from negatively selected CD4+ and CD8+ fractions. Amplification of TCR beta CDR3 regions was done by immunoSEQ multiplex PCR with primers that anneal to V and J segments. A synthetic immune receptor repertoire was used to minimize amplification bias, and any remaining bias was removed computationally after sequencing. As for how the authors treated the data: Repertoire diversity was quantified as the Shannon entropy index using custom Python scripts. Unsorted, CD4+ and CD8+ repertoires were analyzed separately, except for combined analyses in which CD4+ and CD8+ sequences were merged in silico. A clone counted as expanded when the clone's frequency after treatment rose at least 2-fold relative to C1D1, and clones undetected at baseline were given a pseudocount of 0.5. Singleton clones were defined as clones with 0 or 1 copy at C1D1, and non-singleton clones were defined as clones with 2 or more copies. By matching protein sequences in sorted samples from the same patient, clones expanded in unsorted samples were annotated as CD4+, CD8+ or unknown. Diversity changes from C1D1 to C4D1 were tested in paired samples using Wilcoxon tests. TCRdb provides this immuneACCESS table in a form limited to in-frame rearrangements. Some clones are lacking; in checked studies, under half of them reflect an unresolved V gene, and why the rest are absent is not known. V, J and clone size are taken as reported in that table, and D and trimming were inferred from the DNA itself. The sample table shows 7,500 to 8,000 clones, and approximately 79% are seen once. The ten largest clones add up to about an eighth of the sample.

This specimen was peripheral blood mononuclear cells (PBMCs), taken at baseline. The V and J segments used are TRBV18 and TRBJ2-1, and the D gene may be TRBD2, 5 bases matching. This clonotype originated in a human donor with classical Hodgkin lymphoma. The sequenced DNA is TGTGCCAGCTCACCACCCGGGGAGAACAATGAGCAGTTCTTC. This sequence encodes CASSPPGENNEQFF.